One and the same sample provided the 14 T cell receptor beta chains below, sequenced in a study of post-analysis software for immune sequencing data. Study observations and caveats: Patients showed TRBV5-6, TRBV5-1 and TRBV20-1 among four to six TRBV segments more frequent than in controls.

cDNA libraries for TCR beta contained unique molecular identifiers. MiXCR, run by TCRdb on the PCR reads, gives a single entry per CDR3 protein. The data show about 400,000 distinct CDR3 sequences, less than 40% seen once. The antigens these receptors bind are not known. The sample consisted of blood. The receptors shown here come from a girl aged 5-17 years with multiple sclerosis.

In its sample, this clonotype was seen many times. The CDR3: CASRDESRPSYNSPLHF. CDR3 bases: TGCGCCAGCAGGGACGAATCCCGACCCTCCTATAATTCACCCCTCCACTTT. The chain employs TRBV4-1 and TRBJ1-6; D gene uncertain. Trimming removed 6 bases from V and 0 bases from J, with 15 bases in between. Germline CDR1 is MGHRA and CDR2 is YSYEKL. This CDR3 has 17 residues.

CDR3 sequence reads: CATSSREAGNYEQYF. The CDR3 DNA sequence: TGTGCCACCAGCAGCCGGGAGGCAGGGAACTACGAGCAGTACTTC. V is TRBV15 and J is TRBJ2-7; 7 nucleotides line up with TRBD2. Germline CDR1 reads LNHNV; CDR2 reads YYDKDF (reference sequence). V trimming: 3 bases; J trimming: 3 bases; junction bases outside the gene matches: 8. The CDR3 runs to 15 residues.

This clonotype was counted many times. CDR3: CASSSEAGGGGDTQYF. DNA for the CDR3: TGTGCCAGCAGCTCAGAGGCGGGGGGCGGGGGGGATACGCAGTATTTT. The chain has TRBV7-2 and TRBJ2-3; 8 bases map to TRBD2. The CDR3 runs 16 residues. Germline V gene sequence: CDR1 SGHTA, CDR2 FQGNSA. With 4 bases clipped from V and 6 bases from J, the junction kept 12 bases outside the gene matches.

The CDR3 protein is CASSLVGQEVSRSPLHF. The CDR3 DNA is TGTGCCAGCAGCTTAGTCGGGCAGGAGGTCAGTCGCTCACCCCTCCACTTT. V gene TRBV7-9 combines with J gene TRBJ1-6; D remains ambiguous. The germline V and J ends were trimmed by 1 base and 10 bases, with 20 bases remaining between them. Germline V gene data show CDR1 as SEHNR and CDR2 as FQNEAQ (reference sequence). The CDR3 has 17 residues.

This clonotype was counted at least ten times. V gene TRBV20-1 combines with J gene TRBJ2-7, with D unclear. Trimming pared 0 bases from V and 7 bases from J, leaving 10 bases between. The germline gives CDR1 DFQATT, CDR2 SNEGSKA (reference sequence). This CDR3 has 12 amino acids. CDR3 sequence (DNA): TGCAGTGCTAGAGAATTCCGACTGGAGCAGTACTTC. Protein: CSAREFRLEQYF.

This clonotype has only a few counts. This chain connects TRBV7-8 to TRBJ2-7; no clear D. Germline V gene sequence: CDR1 SGHVS, CDR2 FQNEAQ. The V end lost 3 bases, the J end lost 3 bases, and 18 bases lay between the germline ends. This CDR3 spans 16 amino acids. CDR3 DNA sequence: TGTGCCAGCAGCTTCCGCGCGGAACGGAATTACTACGAGCAGTACTTC. Residues: CASSFRAERNYYEQYF.

This chain joins TRBV2 and TRBJ2-3; no firm D call. V lost 6 bases to trimming and J lost 6 bases, with 10 bases between them. The germline V gene encodes CDR1 SNHLY and CDR2 FYNNEI. The CDR3 sequence is 12 residues long. This CDR3 is CASSGTSDTQYF. CDR3 DNA sequence: TGTGCCAGCAGCGGAACCTCCGATACGCAGTATTTT.

The chain has TRBV7-3 and TRBJ2-1, with unresolved D. V lost 1 base, J lost 5 bases, and 6 bases lay in between. The CDR3 runs to 13 residues. Germline V lookup: CDR1 SGHTA, CDR2 FQGTGA. The CDR3: CASSLKEHNEQFF. The CDR3 nucleotides read TGTGCCAGCAGCTTAAAGGAACACAATGAGCAGTTCTTC.

The chain combines TRBV20-1 with TRBJ2-5, with TRBD2 matching over 7 bases. Germline values: CDR1 DFQATT, CDR2 SNEGSKA (reference sequence). The CDR3 has 15 amino acids. Germline trimming cut 3 bases from V and 0 bases from J; bases unmatched to any gene: 7. This CDR3 is CSASGRAGYQETQYF. CDR3 nucleotides: TGCAGTGCTAGCGGGCGAGCGGGGTACCAAGAGACCCAGTACTTC.

This clonotype was observed a handful of times. Here the CDR3 reads CASSLAVSDEQFF. In DNA, the CDR3 is TGTGCCAGCAGCTTGGCAGTCAGCGATGAGCAGTTCTTC. The chain recombines TRBV5-5 with TRBJ2-1; D is unclear. The germline V gene has CDR1 SGHKS and CDR2 YYEKEE (reference sequence). The CDR3 is made up of 13 amino acids. Deletions cut 0 bases from V and 8 bases from J, with 9 bases between.

This clonotype was found a few times. The chain is built from TRBV9 and TRBJ1-2, with D unresolved. The CDR3 has 12 residues. V was cut by 4 bases and J by 8 bases, with 12 bases left in between. Germline CDR1 SGDLS, CDR2 YYNGEE. CDR3 DNA: TGTGCCAGCAGCCCCATCGGGGAGGGCTACACCTTC. It encodes CASSPIGEGYTF.

The rearrangement links TRBV24-1 to TRBJ2-1; 8 nucleotides align to TRBD2. The germline CDR1 and CDR2 sequences are KGHDR and SFDVKD. CDR3 length: 18 residues. V shed 6 bases and J 4 bases; nucleotides not matched to a gene: 16. The CDR3 is CATSTIPFGRGAYNEQFF. The CDR3 DNA follows: TGTGCCACCAGTACAATTCCGTTCGGGCGGGGGGCTTACAATGAGCAGTTCTTC.

This clonotype appeared a few times. The V call is TRBV5-1, the J call TRBJ2-1, with a tentative D call TRBD1 (5 bases). Germline V gene sequence: CDR1 SGHRS, CDR2 YFSETQ. V was trimmed by 6 bases and J by 6 bases, leaving 13 bases between them. This CDR3 has 13 residues. CDR3 coding DNA: TGCGCCAGCACGAACCCAGGGTTCAATGAGCAGTTCTTC. Its translation: CASTNPGFNEQFF.

The gene calls are TRBV3-1 and TRBJ1-2; D is perhaps TRBD1 (5 bases). V was trimmed by 0 bases and J by 7 bases, leaving 18 bases between them. This CDR3 region has 16 residues. Germline values: CDR1 LGHDT, CDR2 YNNKEL (reference sequence). CDR3 sequence (DNA): TGTGCCAGCAGCCAAGATGAGAGACAGATAGAAGTTGGCTACACCTTC. This translates into CASSQDERQIEVGYTF.